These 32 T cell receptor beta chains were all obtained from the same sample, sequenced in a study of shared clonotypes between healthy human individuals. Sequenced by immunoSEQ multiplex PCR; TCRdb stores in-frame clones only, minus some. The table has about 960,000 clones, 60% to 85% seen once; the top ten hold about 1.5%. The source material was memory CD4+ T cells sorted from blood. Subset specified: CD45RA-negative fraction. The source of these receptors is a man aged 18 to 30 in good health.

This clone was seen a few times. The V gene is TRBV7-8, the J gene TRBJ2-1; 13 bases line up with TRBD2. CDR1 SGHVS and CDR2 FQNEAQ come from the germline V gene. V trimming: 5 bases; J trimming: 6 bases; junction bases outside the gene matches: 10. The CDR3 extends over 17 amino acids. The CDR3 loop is CASSHGLAGARGNEQFF. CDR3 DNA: TGTGCCAGCAGCCACGGACTAGCGGGAGCCCGGGGCAATGAGCAGTTCTTC.

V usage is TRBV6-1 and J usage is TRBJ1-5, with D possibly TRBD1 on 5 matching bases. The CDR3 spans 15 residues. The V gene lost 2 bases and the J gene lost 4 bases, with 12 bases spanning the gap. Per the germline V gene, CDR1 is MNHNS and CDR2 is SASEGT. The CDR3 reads CASSELYGGNQPQHF. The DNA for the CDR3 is TGTGCCAGCAGTGAATTGTATGGGGGGAATCAGCCCCAGCATTTT.

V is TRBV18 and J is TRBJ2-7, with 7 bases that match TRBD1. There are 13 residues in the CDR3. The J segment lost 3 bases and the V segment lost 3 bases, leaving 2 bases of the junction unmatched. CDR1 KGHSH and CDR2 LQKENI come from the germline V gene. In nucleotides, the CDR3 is TGTGCCAGCTCACCGGCAGGGGGCTACGAGCAGTACTTC. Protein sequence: CASSPAGGYEQYF.

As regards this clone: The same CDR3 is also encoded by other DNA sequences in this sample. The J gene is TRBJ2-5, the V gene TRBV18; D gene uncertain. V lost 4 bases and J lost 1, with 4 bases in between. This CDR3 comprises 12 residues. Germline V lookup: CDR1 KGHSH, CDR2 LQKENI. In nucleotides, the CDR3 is TGTGCCAGCTCACTCGCCCAAGAGACCCAGTACTTC. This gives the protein CASSLAQETQYF. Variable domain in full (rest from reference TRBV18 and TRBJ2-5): NAGVMQNPRHLVRRRGQEARLRCSPMKGHSHVYWYRQLPEEGLKFMVYLQKENIIDESGMPKERFSAEFPKEGPSILRIQQVVRGDSAAYFCASSLAQETQYFGPGTRLLVL.

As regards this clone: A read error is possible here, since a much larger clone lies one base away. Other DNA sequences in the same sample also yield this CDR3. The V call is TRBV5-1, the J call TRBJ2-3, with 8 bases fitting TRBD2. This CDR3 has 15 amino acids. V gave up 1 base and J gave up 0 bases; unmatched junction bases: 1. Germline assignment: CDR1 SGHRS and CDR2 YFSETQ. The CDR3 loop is CASSLPSGSTDTQYF. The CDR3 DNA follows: TGCGCCAGCAGCTTGCCTAGCGGGAGCACAGATACGCAGTATTTT.

For the CDR3, the DNA is TGTGCCAGCAATGATAGGGTGAATGGCTACACCTTC. Protein sequence: CASNDRVNGYTF. The chain has TRBV5-5 and TRBJ1-2; D is unclear. The V end was cut by 6 bases, the J end by 6 bases, with 12 bases between. CDR1 is SGHKS, CDR2 YYEKEE, per germline (reference sequence). The CDR3 runs 12 residues.

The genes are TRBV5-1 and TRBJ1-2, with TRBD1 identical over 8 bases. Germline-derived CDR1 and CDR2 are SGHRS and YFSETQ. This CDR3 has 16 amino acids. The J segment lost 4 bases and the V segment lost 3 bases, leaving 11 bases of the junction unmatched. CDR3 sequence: CASSWLTGAGGYGYTF. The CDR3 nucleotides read TGCGCCAGCAGCTGGCTGACAGGGGCCGGGGGCTATGGCTACACCTTC.

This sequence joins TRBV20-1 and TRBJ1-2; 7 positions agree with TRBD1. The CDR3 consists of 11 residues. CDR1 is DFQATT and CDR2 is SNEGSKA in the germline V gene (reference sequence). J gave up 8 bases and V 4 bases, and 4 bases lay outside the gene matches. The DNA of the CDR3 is TGCAGTGCTAAGACAGGGTTCGGCTACACCTTC. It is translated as CSAKTGFGYTF.

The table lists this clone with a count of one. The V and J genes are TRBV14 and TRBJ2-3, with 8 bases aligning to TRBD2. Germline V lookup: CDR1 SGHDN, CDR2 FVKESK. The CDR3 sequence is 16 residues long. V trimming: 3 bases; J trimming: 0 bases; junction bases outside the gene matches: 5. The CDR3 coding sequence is TGTGCCAGCAGCCAGCCCGGGACTAGAAGCACAGATACGCAGTATTTT. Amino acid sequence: CASSQPGTRSTDTQYF.

The CDR3 DNA sequence: TGTGCCAGCAGCTTGGGACTAGCATCGAGCGAGCAGTACTTC. Translation: CASSLGLASSEQYF. This chain joins TRBV5-6 and TRBJ2-7; 7 positions match TRBD2. After removal of 0 bases from V and 6 bases from J, the junction contained 6 bases not matched to a gene. The CDR3 length is 14 residues. Germline V gives CDR1 SGHDT, CDR2 YYEEEE. The variable domain in full, completed from reference TRBV5-6 and TRBJ2-7, reads DAGVTQSPTHLIKTRGQQVTLRCSPKSGHDTVSWYQQALGQGPQFIFQYYEEEERQRGNFPDRFSGHQFPNYSSELNVNALLLGDSALYLCASSLGLASSEQYFGPGTRLTVT.

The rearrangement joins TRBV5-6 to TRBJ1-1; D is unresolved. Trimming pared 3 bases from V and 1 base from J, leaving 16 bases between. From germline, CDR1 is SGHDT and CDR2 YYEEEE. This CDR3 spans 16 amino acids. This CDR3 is CASSSNAADRNTEAFF. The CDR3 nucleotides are TGTGCCAGCAGCTCAAACGCGGCAGACCGGAACACTGAAGCTTTCTTT.

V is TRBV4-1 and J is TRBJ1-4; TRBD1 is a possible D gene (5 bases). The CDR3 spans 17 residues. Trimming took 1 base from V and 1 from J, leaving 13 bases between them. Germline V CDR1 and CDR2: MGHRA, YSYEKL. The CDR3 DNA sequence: TGCGCCAGCAGCCAAGTCAAGCGGAGGGGAACTAATGAAAAACTGTTTTTT. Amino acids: CASSQVKRRGTNEKLFF.

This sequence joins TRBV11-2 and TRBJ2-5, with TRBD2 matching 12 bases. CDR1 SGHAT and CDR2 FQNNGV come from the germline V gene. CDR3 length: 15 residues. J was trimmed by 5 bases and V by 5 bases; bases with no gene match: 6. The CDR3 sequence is CASSPGGLAGETQYF. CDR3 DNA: TGTGCCAGCAGCCCCGGTGGACTAGCGGGGGAGACCCAGTACTTC.

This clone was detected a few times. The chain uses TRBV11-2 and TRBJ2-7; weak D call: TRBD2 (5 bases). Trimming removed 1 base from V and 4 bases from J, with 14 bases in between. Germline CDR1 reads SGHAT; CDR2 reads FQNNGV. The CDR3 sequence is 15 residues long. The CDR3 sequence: CASSLGGHQSYEQYF. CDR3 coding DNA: TGTGCCAGCAGCTTAGGAGGGCACCAGTCTTACGAGCAGTACTTC.

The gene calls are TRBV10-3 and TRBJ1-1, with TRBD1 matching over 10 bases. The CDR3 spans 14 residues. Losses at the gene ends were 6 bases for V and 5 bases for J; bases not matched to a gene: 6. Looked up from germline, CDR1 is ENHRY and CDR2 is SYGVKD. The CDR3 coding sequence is TGTGCCATCAGAGTGACAGGGGGCTGGACTGAAGCTTTCTTT. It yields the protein CAIRVTGGWTEAFF.

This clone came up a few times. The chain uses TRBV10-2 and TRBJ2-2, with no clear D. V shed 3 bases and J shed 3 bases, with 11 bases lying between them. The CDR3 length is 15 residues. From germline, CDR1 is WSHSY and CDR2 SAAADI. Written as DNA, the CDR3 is TGCGCCAGCAGTGACAGGTTCGCGGACACCGGGGAGCTGTTTTTT. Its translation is CASSDRFADTGELFF.

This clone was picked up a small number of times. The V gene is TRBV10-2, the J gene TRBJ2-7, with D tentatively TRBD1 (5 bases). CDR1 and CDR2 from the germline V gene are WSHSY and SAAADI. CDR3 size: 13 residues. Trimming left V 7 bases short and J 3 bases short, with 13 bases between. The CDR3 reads CASTRDSYYEQYF. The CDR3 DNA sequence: TGCGCCAGCACTCGAGACAGTTACTACGAGCAGTACTTC.

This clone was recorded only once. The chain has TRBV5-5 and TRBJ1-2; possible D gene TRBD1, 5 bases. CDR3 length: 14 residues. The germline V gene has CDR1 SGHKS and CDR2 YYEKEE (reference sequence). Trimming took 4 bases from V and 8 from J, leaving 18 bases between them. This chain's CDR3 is CASSPGTPGQGYTF. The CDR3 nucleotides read TGTGCCAGCAGCCCTGGGACTCCAGGTCAAGGCTACACCTTC.

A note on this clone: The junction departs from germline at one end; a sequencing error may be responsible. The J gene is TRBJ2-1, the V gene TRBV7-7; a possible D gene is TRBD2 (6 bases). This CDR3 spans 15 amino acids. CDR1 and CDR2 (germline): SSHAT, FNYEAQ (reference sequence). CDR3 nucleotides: TGTGCTAGCAGCCCCAGTTTAGCGGTGTACAATGAGCAGTTCTTC. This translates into CASSPSLAVYNEQFF.

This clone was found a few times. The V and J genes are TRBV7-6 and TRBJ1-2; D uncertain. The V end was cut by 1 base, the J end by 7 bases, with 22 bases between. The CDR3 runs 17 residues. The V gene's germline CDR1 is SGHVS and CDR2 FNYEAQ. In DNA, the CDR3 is TGTGCCAGCAGCTTAGGGTCCGGGTCGGTGGTAACGGGTGGCTACACCTTC. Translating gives CASSLGSGSVVTGGYTF. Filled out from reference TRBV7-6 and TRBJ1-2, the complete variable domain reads GAGVSQSPRYKVTKRGQDVALRCDPISGHVSLYWYRQALGQGPEFLTYFNYEAQQDKSGLPNDRFSAERPEGSISTLTIQRTEQRDSAMYRCASSLGSGSVVTGGYTFGSGTRLTVV.

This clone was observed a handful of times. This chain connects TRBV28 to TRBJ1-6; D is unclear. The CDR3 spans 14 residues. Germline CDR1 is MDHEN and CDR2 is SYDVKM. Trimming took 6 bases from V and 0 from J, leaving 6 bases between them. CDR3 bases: TGTGCCAGCAGCCAAAGCTCCTATAATTCACCCCTCCACTTT. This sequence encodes CASSQSSYNSPLHF.

This CDR3 is CASSAFGRGNTEAFF. The CDR3 coding sequence is TGTGCCAGCAGTGCCTTCGGCAGGGGGAACACTGAAGCTTTCTTT. The V and J genes are TRBV2 and TRBJ1-1; a weak D match, TRBD1 (6 bases). Germline V gene data show CDR1 as SNHLY and CDR2 as FYNNEI. V was cut by 4 bases and J by 1 base, with 13 bases left in between. This CDR3 is built from 15 residues.

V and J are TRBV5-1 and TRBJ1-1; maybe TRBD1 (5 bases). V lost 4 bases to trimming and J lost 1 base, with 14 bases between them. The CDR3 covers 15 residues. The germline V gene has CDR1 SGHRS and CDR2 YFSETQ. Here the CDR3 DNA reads TGCGCCAGCAGCCCGTCGGGGCTACCGAACACTGAAGCTTTCTTT. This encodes CASSPSGLPNTEAFF.

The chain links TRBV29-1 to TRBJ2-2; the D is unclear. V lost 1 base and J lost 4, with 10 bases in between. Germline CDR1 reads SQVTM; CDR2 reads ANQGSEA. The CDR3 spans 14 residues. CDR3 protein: CSVEAKTSTGELFF. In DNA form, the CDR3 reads TGCAGCGTTGAAGCCAAGACAAGCACCGGGGAGCTGTTTTTT.

The CDR3 loop reads CASSYSRGSAEKLFF. The CDR3 nucleotides read TGTGCCAGCAGTTACTCGAGGGGCTCAGCAGAAAAACTGTTTTTT. The V and J genes are TRBV6-6 and TRBJ1-4; D may be TRBD1 (5 bases). The CDR3 spans 15 residues. Germline loops: CDR1 MNHNY, CDR2 SVGAGI (reference sequence). Trimming shortened V by 0 bases and J by 8 bases, and 13 bases separated the two germline ends.

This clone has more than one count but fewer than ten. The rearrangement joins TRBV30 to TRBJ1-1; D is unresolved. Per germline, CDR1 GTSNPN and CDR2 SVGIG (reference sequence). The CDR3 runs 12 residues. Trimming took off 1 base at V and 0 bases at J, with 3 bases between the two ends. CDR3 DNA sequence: TGTGCCTGGAGTGACGTGAACACTGAAGCTTTCTTT. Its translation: CAWSDVNTEAFF.

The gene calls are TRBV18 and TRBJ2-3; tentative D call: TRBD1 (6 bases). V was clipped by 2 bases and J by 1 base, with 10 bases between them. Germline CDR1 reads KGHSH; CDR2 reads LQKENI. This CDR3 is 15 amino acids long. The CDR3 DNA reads TGTGCCAGCTCACCAGGGACACCCCGCACAGATACGCAGTATTTT. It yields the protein CASSPGTPRTDTQYF.

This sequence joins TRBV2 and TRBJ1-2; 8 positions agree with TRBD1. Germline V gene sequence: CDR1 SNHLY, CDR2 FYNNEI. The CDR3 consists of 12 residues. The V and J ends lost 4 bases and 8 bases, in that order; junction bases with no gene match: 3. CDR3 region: CASSGTGSGYTF. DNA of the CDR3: TGTGCCAGCAGTGGGACAGGGTCAGGCTACACCTTC. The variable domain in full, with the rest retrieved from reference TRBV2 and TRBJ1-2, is EPEVTQTPSHQVTQMGQEVILRCVPISNHLYFYWYRQILGQKVEFLVSFYNNEISEKSEIFDDQFSVERPDGSNFTLKIRSTKLEDSAMYFCASSGTGSGYTFGSGTRLTVV.

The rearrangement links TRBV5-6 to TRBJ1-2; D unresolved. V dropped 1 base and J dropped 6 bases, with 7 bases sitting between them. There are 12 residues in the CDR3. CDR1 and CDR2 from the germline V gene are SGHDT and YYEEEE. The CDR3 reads CASSLKRDGYTF. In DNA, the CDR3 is TGTGCCAGCAGCTTGAAAAGGGATGGCTACACCTTC.

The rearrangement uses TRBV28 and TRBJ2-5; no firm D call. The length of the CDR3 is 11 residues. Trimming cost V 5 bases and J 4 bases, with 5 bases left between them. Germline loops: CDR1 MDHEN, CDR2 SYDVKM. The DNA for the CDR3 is TGTGCCAGCAGTCGTGGAGAGACCCAGTACTTC. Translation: CASSRGETQYF.

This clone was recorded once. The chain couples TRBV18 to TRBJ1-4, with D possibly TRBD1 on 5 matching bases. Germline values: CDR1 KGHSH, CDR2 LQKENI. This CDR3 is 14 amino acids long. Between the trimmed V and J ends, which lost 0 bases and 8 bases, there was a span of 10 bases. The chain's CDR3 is CASSPPAGQEKLFF. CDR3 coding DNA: TGTGCCAGCTCACCACCGGCAGGGCAGGAAAAACTGTTTTTT.

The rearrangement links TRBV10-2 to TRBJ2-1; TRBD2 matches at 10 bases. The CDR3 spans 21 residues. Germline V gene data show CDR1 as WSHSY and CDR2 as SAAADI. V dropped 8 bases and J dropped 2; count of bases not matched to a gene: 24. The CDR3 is CASLDRGGLAVKTVAYNEQFF. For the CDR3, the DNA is TGCGCCAGCTTAGACAGGGGTGGACTAGCGGTCAAAACGGTCGCCTACAATGAGCAGTTCTTC.